This TCR beta chain was obtained from a study of shared T cell receptors in the human thymus. The CDR3 has 15 amino acids. The germline V and J ends were trimmed by 2 bases and 1 base, with 11 bases remaining between them. Germline V gene sequence: CDR1 MNHEY, CDR2 SMNVEV (reference sequence). Some clones are missing from TCRdb's copy, which holds only in-frame ones; the method was immunoSEQ multiplex PCR. The sample includes 500,000 to 750,000 clones, 88% of them seen just once. A further study also used this sample, focusing on human thymus T cells. As reported in that work: Donors consisted of healthy Finnish infants (having corrective surgery for congenital heart defects). Thymic material originated from resections removed in the course of corrective heart surgery. There appeared to be biased usage of V and J genes in thymic and blood repertoires. Related research described strongly overlapping thymic repertoires in unrelated people.

This receptor was obtained from a boy in the first two years of life with a congenital heart defect. The sequenced sample consisted of thymocytes. The chain is built from TRBV27 and TRBJ1-1; perhaps TRBD1 as D (6 bases). The CDR3 protein is CASSLAAGANTEAFF. Written as DNA, the CDR3 is TGTGCCAGCAGTTTAGCGGCAGGGGCGAACACTGAAGCTTTCTTT.